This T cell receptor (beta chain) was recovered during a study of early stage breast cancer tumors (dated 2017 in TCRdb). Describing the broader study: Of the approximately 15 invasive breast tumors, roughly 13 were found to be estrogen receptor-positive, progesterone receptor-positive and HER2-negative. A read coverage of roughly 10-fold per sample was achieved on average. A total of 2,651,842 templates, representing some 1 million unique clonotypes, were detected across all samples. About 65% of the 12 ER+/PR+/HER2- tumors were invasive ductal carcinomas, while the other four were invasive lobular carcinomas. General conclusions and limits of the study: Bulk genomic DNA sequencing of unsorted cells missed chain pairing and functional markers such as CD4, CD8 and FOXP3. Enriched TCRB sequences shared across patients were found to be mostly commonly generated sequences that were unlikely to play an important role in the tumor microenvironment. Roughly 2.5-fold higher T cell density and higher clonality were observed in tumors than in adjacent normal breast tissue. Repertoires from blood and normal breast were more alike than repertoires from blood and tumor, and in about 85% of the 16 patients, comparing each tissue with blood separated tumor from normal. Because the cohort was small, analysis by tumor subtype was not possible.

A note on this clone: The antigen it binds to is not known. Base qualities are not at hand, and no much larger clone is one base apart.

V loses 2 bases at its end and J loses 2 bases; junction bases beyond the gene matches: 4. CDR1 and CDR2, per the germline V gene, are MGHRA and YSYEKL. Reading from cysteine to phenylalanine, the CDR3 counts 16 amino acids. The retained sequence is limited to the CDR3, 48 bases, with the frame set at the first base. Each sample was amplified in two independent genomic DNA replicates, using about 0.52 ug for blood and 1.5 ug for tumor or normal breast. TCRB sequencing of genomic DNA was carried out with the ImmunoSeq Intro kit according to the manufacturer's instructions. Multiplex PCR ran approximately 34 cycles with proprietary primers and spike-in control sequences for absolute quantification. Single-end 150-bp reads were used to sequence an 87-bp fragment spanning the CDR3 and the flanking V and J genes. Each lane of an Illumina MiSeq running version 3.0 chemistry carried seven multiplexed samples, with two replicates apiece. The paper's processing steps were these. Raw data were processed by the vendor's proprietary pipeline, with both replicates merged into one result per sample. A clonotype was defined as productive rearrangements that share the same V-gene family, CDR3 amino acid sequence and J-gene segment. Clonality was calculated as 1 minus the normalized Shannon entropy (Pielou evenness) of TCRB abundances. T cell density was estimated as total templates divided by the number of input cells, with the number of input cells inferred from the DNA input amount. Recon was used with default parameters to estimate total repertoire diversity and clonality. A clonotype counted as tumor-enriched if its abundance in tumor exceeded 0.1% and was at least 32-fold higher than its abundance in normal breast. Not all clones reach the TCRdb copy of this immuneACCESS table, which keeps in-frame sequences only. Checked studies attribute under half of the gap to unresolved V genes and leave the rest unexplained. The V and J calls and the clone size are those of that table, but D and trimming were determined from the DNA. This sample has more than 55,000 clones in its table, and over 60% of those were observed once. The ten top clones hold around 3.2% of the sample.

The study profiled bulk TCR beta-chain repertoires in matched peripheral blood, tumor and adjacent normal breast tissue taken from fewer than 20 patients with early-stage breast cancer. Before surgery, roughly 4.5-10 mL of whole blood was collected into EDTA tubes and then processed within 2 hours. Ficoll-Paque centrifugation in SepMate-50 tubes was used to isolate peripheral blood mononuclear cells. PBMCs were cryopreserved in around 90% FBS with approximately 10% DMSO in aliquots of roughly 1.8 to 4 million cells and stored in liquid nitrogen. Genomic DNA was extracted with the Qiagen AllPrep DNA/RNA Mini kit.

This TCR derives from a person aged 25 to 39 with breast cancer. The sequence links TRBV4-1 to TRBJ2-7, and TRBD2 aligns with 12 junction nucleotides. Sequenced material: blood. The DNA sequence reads TGCGCCAGCAGCCAAAGACTAGCGGGAGAGACCTACGAGCAGTACTTC. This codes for CASSQRLAGETYEQYF.